This T cell receptor (beta chain) was found in a study of cytomegalovirus exposure and HLA in healthy donors. Study-level information: Unique TCRs numbering around 80 million, obtained from HLA-typed donors, made up an early data release.

The donors comprised healthy bone marrow donors. Whole-study findings and limits: Analyzed later, most CMV-associated TCR beta chains appeared HLA-restricted.

Both 60 Vbeta primers and 13 Jbeta primers went into the PCR. TCRdb's table, derived via immunoSEQ multiplex PCR, lists solely in-frame clones and lacks some. The table lists 100,000 to 150,000 clones, approximately 71% of them singletons. To note about this clone: As yet, its antigen is unknown.

The receptor comes from a woman aged 50 to 60 in good health and CMV-seronegative. The specimen sequenced was PBMCs.

CDR3 sequence: CASSYSYQSNYGYTF. The CDR3 coding sequence is TGTGCCAGCAGTTACTCGTACCAAAGCAACTATGGCTACACCTTC. The chain is built from TRBV6-5 and TRBJ1-2; D gene unclear. CDR1 and CDR2 from the germline V gene are MNHEY and SVGAGI. V was shortened by 0 bases and J by 2 bases, with 10 bases between the two germline ends. This CDR3 has 15 amino acids.